The 8 T cell receptor beta chains reported below all come from one sample, sequenced in a study of CD8 T cells in Susac syndrome. With random hexamers, 0.5 to 1 ug RNA was reverse transcribed. TCRdb used MiXCR to reprocess the immunoSEQ multiplex PCR reads, holding one entry per CDR3 protein. The sample records approximately 180,000 distinct CDR3 sequences, around 95% being singletons. The sequenced sample was CD4+ T cells from PBMCs. The receptors were sampled from a human donor with multiple sclerosis.

This sequence joins TRBV20-1 and TRBJ1-3; TRBD1 matches 9 bases. The CDR3 is made up of 14 amino acids. CDR1 is DFQATT, CDR2 SNEGSKA, per germline (reference sequence). Unmatched junction bases numbered 8, after V lost 5 bases and J lost 6 bases. CDR3 DNA sequence: TGCAGTGCTGGGGGAGGGACAGGGAAAAACACCATATATTTT. Translated: CSAGGGTGKNTIYF.

This rearrangement joins TRBV30 to TRBJ1-6; D gene unclear. Trimming removed 2 bases from V and 10 bases from J, with 9 bases in between. Germline assignment: CDR1 GTSNPN and CDR2 SVGIG (reference sequence). The CDR3 has 12 residues. In nucleotides, the CDR3 is TGTGCCTGGAGTACCCACCGCTCACCCCTCCACTTT. The encoded protein is CAWSTHRSPLHF.

The rearrangement joins TRBV5-1 to TRBJ2-5; D unclear. With 6 bases removed from V and 2 bases from J, the gap between germline ends came to 8 bases. CDR1 is SGHRS and CDR2 is YFSETQ in the germline V gene. The CDR3 sequence is 12 residues long. The CDR3: CASTEDQETQYF. The CDR3 DNA reads as TGCGCCAGCACCGAAGATCAAGAGACCCAGTACTTC.

The chain couples TRBV4-3 to TRBJ1-2, with 7 bases fitting TRBD1. V trimming: 3 bases; J trimming: 12 bases; junction bases outside the gene matches: 13. Germline V gene lookup returns CDR1 LGHNA and CDR2 YSLEER. CDR3 size: 14 residues. Written as DNA, the CDR3 is TGCGCCAGCAGCCACACAGGGGAGACTATAGGCCACACCTTC. This translates into CASSHTGETIGHTF.

This clonotype was counted only a few times. CDR3 DNA sequence: TGTGCCAGCTCACCAAGGACAGGGCTTAACTATGGCTACACCTTC. This sequence encodes CASSPRTGLNYGYTF. The gene calls are TRBV18 and TRBJ1-2; 8 bases line up with TRBD1. The ends lost 2 bases at V and 1 base at J; junction bases unmatched: 3. This CDR3 contains 15 residues. Germline lookup yields CDR1 KGHSH and CDR2 LQKENI.

This sequence joins TRBV20-1 and TRBJ1-1, with D uncertain. Trimming removed 2 bases from V and 8 bases from J, with 12 bases in between. The CDR3 covers 12 residues. Germline V lookup: CDR1 DFQATT, CDR2 SNEGSKA (reference sequence). As DNA, the CDR3 is TGCAGTGCTAGAACGGCAGTCACCGAAGCTTTCTTT. It specifies CSARTAVTEAFF.

The chain recombines TRBV20-1 with TRBJ1-1, with a possible D match to TRBD1 (6 bases). Germline V gives CDR1 DFQATT, CDR2 SNEGSKA (reference sequence). Between the trimmed V and J ends, which lost 3 bases and 9 bases, there was a span of 17 bases. The CDR3 loop spans 13 amino acids. CDR3: CSARRGAFAQAFF. The CDR3 bases are TGCAGTGCTAGGCGGGGGGCATTTGCTCAAGCTTTCTTT.

This rearrangement joins TRBV20-1 to TRBJ1-1; TRBD1 is a possible D gene (5 bases). V lost 0 bases to trimming and J lost 0 bases, with 26 bases between them. CDR3 length: 20 residues. Germline V CDR1 and CDR2: DFQATT, SNEGSKA (reference sequence). CDR3 protein: CSARDEGLMRMRPMNTEAFF. CDR3 bases: TGCAGTGCTAGAGATGAGGGGCTGATGCGAATGAGGCCTATGAACACTGAAGCTTTCTTT.